These 8 T cell receptor beta chains were sequenced from one sample in a study of T cell repertoires in cytomegalovirus infection. TCRdb called the reads again in MiXCR, with one record for every CDR3 protein. The repertoire holds about 530,000 distinct CDR3 sequences, with 26% as singletons. Sequenced sample: PBMCs. The receptor set was obtained from a human donor in good health (CMV status not recorded). Some clones in this sample may be carry-over from other donors' samples.

This chain uses TRBV18 with TRBJ2-1; D ambiguous. The CDR3 has 16 amino acids. Trimming took 0 bases from V and 12 from J, leaving 21 bases between them. The V gene's germline CDR1 is KGHSH and CDR2 LQKENI. CDR3 loop: CASSPPSPGESVSQFF. In nucleotides, the CDR3 is TGTGCCAGCTCACCACCTTCGCCGGGCGAGTCCGTCTCGCAGTTCTTC.

This chain joins TRBV11-2 and TRBJ2-5; possibly TRBD2 for D (5 bases). This CDR3 has 16 residues. Trimming shortened V by 2 bases and J by 0 bases, and 13 bases separated the two germline ends. Per germline, CDR1 SGHAT and CDR2 FQNNGV. CDR3 nucleotide sequence: TGTGCCAGCAGCTTAATGGGCTGGGAGAACCAAGAGACCCAGTACTTC. This sequence encodes CASSLMGWENQETQYF.

V is TRBV6-6 and J is TRBJ1-5; no firm D call. Germline loops: CDR1 MNHNY, CDR2 SVGAGI (reference sequence). V was cut by 0 bases and J by 4 bases, with 10 bases left in between. This CDR3 is 15 amino acids long. The CDR3 region has the DNA TGTGCCAGCAGTTACTCACGATGGTGGAATCAGCCCCAGCATTTT. Encoded protein: CASSYSRWWNQPQHF.

This chain joins TRBV7-9 and TRBJ1-2; D not resolved. Germline-derived CDR1 and CDR2 are SEHNR and FQNEAQ (reference sequence). Between the trimmed V and J ends, which lost 1 base and 0 bases, there was a span of 9 bases. The CDR3 is 15 residues long. CDR3 in DNA: TGTGCCAGCAGCTTAGAGCGGGCCCCTAACTATGGCTACACCTTC. Encoded protein: CASSLERAPNYGYTF.

The chain couples TRBV11-3 to TRBJ2-1; a weak D match, TRBD2 (6 bases). V was clipped by 2 bases and J by 0 bases, with 11 bases between them. Germline V gives CDR1 SGHNT, CDR2 YENEEA. The CDR3 runs to 16 residues. The CDR3 coding sequence is TGTGCCAGCAGCTTACGGACGGGAGCCTCCTACAATGAGCAGTTCTTC. Translating gives CASSLRTGASYNEQFF.

The V and J genes are TRBV12-3 or TRBV12-4 and TRBJ1-5, with D maybe TRBD1 (6 bases). With 2 bases removed from V and 9 bases from J, the gap between germline ends came to 14 bases. The CDR3 sequence is 14 residues long. CDR3 in amino acids: CASSLTQGKLPQHF. CDR3 nucleotides: TGTGCCAGCAGTTTAACCCAGGGGAAATTGCCCCAGCATTTT.

The V and J genes are TRBV20-1 and TRBJ1-1; D perhaps matches TRBD1 (5 bases). The CDR3 runs to 14 residues. The V end lost 5 bases, the J end lost 0 bases, and 13 bases lay between the germline ends. Germline CDR1 reads DFQATT; CDR2 reads SNEGSKA (reference sequence). The CDR3 nucleotides are TGCAGTGCTCCTTTCTGGGGGGTGAACACTGAAGCTTTCTTT. The encoded protein is CSAPFWGVNTEAFF.

This sequence joins TRBV7-2 and TRBJ2-7; possibly TRBD1 or TRBD2 for D (5 bases each). The CDR3 length is 14 residues. CDR1 and CDR2 (germline): SGHTA, FQGNSA. Trimming removed 5 bases from V and 2 bases from J, with 13 bases in between. In DNA form, the CDR3 reads TGTGCCAGCAGCCCCGGGACCCGCCCCTACGAGCAGTACTTC. Its translation is CASSPGTRPYEQYF.